There are many counts of the clone carrying this TCR beta chain. The sample comes from a study of response to subunit inactivated influenza vaccine. Trimming took 3 bases from V and 0 from J, leaving 13 bases between them. The CDR3 is 15 amino acids. CDR1 SGHKS and CDR2 YYEKEE come from the germline V gene (reference sequence). A single record per CDR3 protein comes from TCRdb applying MiXCR to the RT-PCR reads. Of hundreds of thousands of distinct CDR3 sequences in the sample, roughly 13% were seen once. This specimen was PBMCs from blood, taken around two weeks before vaccination. This sequence joins TRBV5-5 and TRBJ2-7, with a possible D match to TRBD1 (6 bases). This TCR derives from a man aged 50 to 59 who received an inactivated influenza vaccine. The CDR3 nucleotides read TGTGCCAGCAGCTCGACGCGGACAGTCTCCTACGAGCAGTACTTC. Its translation is CASSSTRTVSYEQYF.